Below are 5 T cell receptor beta chains sequenced from a single sample in a study of T-cell memory formation after mild COVID-19. Via MiXCR, TCRdb re-called the 5' RACE reads, giving one row per CDR3 protein. The sample includes roughly 280,000 distinct CDR3 sequences, about 17% of them seen just once. The sequenced sample was PBMCs or a T cell subset sorted from them (not recorded which). All receptors come from a man younger than 30 who had mild COVID-19 (a few samples of this study predate the infection). Cell type and time point are not known.

V gene TRBV5-1 combines with J gene TRBJ2-5, with 10 positions matching TRBD2. V shed 4 bases and J 0 bases; nucleotides not matched to a gene: 6. The CDR3 length is 16 residues. Germline CDR1 and CDR2: SGHRS and YFSETQ. CDR3 sequence: CASSNSGGTYQETQYF. As DNA, the CDR3 is TGCGCCAGCAGCAATAGCGGGGGGACGTACCAAGAGACCCAGTACTTC.

The chain uses TRBV7-2 and TRBJ2-5, with D hard to call. V lost 5 bases to trimming and J lost 7 bases, with 20 bases between them. Per the germline V gene, CDR1 is SGHTA and CDR2 is FQGNSA. The length of the CDR3 is 15 residues. DNA of the CDR3: TGTGCCAGCAGCAATTTACCGGGCTCAGAAGGGACCCAGTACTTC. Translated: CASSNLPGSEGTQYF.

This clonotype has more than one count but fewer than ten. This chain uses TRBV3-1 with TRBJ1-1; 7 bases are a match to TRBD1. The CDR3 loop spans 12 amino acids. Germline CDR1 LGHDT, CDR2 YNNKEL (reference sequence). Trimming at V came to 1 base and at J to 8 bases, leaving 1 base not matched to a gene. CDR3 amino acids: CASSQGDSEAFF. The CDR3, as DNA: TGTGCCAGCAGCCAAGGGGACAGCGAAGCTTTCTTT.

This clonotype was counted between two and nine times. The gene calls are TRBV29-1 and TRBJ1-1; D is unclear. The V gene lost 4 bases and the J gene lost 4 bases, with 7 bases spanning the gap. The CDR3 is 11 amino acids. CDR1 and CDR2 (germline): SQVTM, ANQGSEA. CDR3 sequence reads: CSVAKGTEAFF. Written as DNA, the CDR3 is TGCAGCGTTGCAAAGGGCACTGAAGCTTTCTTT.

J is TRBJ2-7 and V is TRBV5-6, with D unclear. Germline values: CDR1 SGHDT, CDR2 YYEEEE. This CDR3 contains 15 residues. Trimming took 0 bases from V and 1 from J, leaving 11 bases between them. DNA for the CDR3: TGTGCCAGCAGCTTGGGCAGAAGCCCTTCCTACGAGCAGTACGTC. Translation gives CASSLGRSPSYEQYV.